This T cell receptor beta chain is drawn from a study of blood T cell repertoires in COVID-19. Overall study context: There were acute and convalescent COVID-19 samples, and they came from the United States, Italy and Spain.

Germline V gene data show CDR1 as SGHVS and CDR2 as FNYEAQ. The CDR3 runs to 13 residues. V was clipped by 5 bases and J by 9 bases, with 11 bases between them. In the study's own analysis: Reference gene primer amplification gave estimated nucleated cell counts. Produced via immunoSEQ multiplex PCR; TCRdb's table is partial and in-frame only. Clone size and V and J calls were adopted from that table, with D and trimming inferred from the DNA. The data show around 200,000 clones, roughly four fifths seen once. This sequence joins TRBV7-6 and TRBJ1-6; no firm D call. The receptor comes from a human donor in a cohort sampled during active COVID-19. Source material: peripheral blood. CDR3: CASSLNQVSPLHF. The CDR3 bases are TGTGCCAGCAGCCTGAACCAGGTTTCACCCCTCCACTTT.